Sequencing of this T cell receptor beta chain was carried out in a study of blood T cell repertoires in COVID-19. Germline loops: CDR1 MNHEY, CDR2 SVGAGI. CDR3 length: 16 amino acids. On this clone itself: The junction departs from the called germline gene at one end, perhaps through a read error.

Produced via immunoSEQ multiplex PCR; TCRdb's table is partial and in-frame only. Found here are under 300,000 clones, roughly 84% of them singletons; the top ten hold about 1.5%. The source material was peripheral blood. The receptor's source is a human donor with COVID-19, enrolled during active disease. The donor label of this sample is uncertain. This sequence joins TRBV6-5 and TRBJ2-5, with 7 positions matching TRBD1. For the CDR3, the DNA is TGTGCCAGCAGTAACTCACAGGGGTCCATGCAAGAGACCCAGTACTTC. Its translation is CASSNSQGSMQETQYF.